This T cell receptor (beta chain) stems from a study of blood T cell repertoires in COVID-19. Study at large: T cells, B-cell-depleted T cells, or PBMCs supplied cDNA or gDNA.

The method was immunoSEQ multiplex PCR; TCRdb's version includes in-frame clones alone and lacks a portion of them. Among approximately 260,000 clones, under 90% were seen once, and the ten largest hold roughly 1.8%. Sequencing used PBMCs or T cells enriched from blood (not recorded which). This TCR was sampled from an older woman who had recovered from COVID-19.

The CDR3 protein is CASSLGTSGNNEQFF. The CDR3 DNA sequence: TGTGCCAGCAGCCTGGGGACTAGCGGAAACAATGAGCAGTTCTTC. V is TRBV3-1 (or the pseudogene TRBV3-2) and J is TRBJ2-1, with 11 bases identical to TRBD2. The CDR3 runs to 15 residues. Germline lookup yields CDR1 LGHDT and CDR2 YNNKEL (reference sequence). V lost 4 bases, J lost 5 bases, and 4 bases stayed unmatched.